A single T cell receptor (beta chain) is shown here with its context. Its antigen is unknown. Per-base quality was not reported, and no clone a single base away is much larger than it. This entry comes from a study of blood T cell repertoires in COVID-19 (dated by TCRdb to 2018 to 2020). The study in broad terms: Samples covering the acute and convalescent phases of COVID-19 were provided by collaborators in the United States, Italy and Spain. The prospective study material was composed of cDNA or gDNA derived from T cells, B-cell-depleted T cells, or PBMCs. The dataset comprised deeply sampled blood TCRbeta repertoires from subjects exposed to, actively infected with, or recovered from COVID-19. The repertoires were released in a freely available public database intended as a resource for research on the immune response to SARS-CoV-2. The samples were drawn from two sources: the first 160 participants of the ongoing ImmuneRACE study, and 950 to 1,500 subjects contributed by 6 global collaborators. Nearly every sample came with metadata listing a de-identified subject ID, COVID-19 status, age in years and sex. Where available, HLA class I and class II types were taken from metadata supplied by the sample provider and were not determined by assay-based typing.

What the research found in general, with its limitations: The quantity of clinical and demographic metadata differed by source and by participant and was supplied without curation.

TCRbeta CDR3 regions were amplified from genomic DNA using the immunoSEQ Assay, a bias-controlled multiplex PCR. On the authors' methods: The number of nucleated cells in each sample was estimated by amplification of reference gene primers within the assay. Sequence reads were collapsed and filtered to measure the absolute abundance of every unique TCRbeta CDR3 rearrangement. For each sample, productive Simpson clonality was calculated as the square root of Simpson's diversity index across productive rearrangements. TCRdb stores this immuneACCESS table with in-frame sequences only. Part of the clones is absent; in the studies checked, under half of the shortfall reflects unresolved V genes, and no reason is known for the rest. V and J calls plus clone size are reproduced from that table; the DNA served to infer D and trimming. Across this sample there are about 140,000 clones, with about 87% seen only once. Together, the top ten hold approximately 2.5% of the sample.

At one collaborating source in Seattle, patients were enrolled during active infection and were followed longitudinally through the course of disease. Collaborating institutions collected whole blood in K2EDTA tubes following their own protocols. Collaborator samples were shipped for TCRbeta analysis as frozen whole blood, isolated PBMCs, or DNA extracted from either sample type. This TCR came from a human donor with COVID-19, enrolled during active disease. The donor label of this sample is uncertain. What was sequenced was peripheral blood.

CDR3 sequence: CASSLKRSNTGELFF. The DNA sequence follows: TGTGCCAGCAGCTTAAAGCGTTCGAACACCGGGGAGCTGTTTTTT. The chain couples TRBV11-2 to TRBJ2-2, with the D segment identity uncertain. The CDR3 runs 15 residues from the cysteine to the phenylalanine. The retained sequence is limited to the CDR3, 45 bases, with the frame set at the first base. Per the germline V gene, SGHAT is the CDR1 and FQNNGV is the CDR2. V sheds 2 bases and J sheds 0 bases, leaving 7 bases between their ends.